The clone carrying this TCR beta chain was seen many times. The antigen remains unidentified. Looked up from germline, CDR1 is SGHTA and CDR2 is FQGNSA. Deletions cut 0 bases from V and 4 bases from J, with 9 bases between. The CDR3 runs 14 residues. TCRdb re-called the reads with MiXCR, one entry per CDR3 protein. The sample records over 85,000 distinct CDR3 sequences, approximately 15% being singletons. The data belong to a study of T cell repertoires in cytomegalovirus infection. The study, taken as a whole, reports: Totalled public TCR beta family frequency picked out people who carried CMV plus the relevant HLA. The response measured ex vivo was dominated by TCR beta clonotypes (HLA-C-restricted and CMV-specific).

The chain recombines TRBV7-2 with TRBJ1-2; D ambiguous. The TCR originated in a human donor in good health (CMV status not recorded). Some clones in this sample may be carry-over from other donors' samples. The sequencing sample was made of PBMCs. DNA of the CDR3: TGTGCCAGCAGCTTAGCGCCCCAGCTCTATGGCTACACCTTC. Translation gives CASSLAPQLYGYTF. The full variable domain, with the rest looked up from reference TRBV7-2 and TRBJ1-2, is GAGVSQSPSNKVTEKGKDVELRCDPISGHTALYWYRQSLGQGLEFLIYFQGNSAPDKSGLPSDRFSAERTGGSVSTLTIQRTQQEDSAVYLCASSLAPQLYGYTFGSGTRLTVV.